These 23 T cell receptor beta chains were sequenced from one sample in a study of T cell responses to AZD1222 COVID-19 vaccine. TCRdb's table, derived via immunoSEQ multiplex PCR, lists solely in-frame clones and lacks some. Of approximately 100,000 clones listed, approximately 91% were seen once; the top ten hold approximately 15%. Sequenced here: peripheral blood, sampled on day 0 of AZD1222 vaccination. The origin of the receptors is an adult in good health.

The chain joins TRBV28 to TRBJ1-2; the D is unclear. V was pared by 4 bases and J by 5 bases, with 14 bases between. The V gene's germline CDR1 is MDHEN and CDR2 SYDVKM. The CDR3 is 14 amino acids. The CDR3 reads CASSSTPSVYGYTF. The CDR3 DNA follows: TGTGCCAGCAGTTCTACCCCGAGCGTATATGGCTACACCTTC.

V is TRBV7-7 and J is TRBJ2-5, with 12 bases identical to TRBD2. In germline, CDR1 is SSHAT, CDR2 FNYEAQ (reference sequence). V lost 5 bases to trimming and J lost 5 bases; unmatched junction nucleotides: 9. The CDR3 extends over 16 amino acids. The CDR3: CASSPGLAGSRETQYF. In nucleotides, the CDR3 is TGTGCCAGCAGCCCGGGACTAGCGGGTTCCAGGGAGACCCAGTACTTC.

A few counts support this clone. The gene calls are TRBV5-5 and TRBJ2-7, with D hard to call. Looked up from germline, CDR1 is SGHKS and CDR2 is YYEKEE (reference sequence). V dropped 0 bases and J dropped 1 base, with 14 bases sitting between them. This CDR3 has 16 amino acids. The CDR3 loop reads CASSLAMDFSSYEQYF. CDR3 in DNA: TGTGCCAGCAGCTTGGCTATGGATTTCTCGTCCTACGAGCAGTACTTC.

The CDR3 spells CASSPTGLNQPQHF. The CDR3 bases are TGTGCCAGCTCACCAACAGGTCTCAATCAGCCCCAGCATTTT. The J gene is TRBJ1-5, the V gene TRBV18; the D gene is possibly TRBD1 (5 bases). This CDR3 region has 14 residues. Trimming removed 2 bases at V and 3 bases at J, with 8 bases between. In germline, CDR1 is KGHSH, CDR2 LQKENI.

This clone was counted once. The J gene is TRBJ1-1, the V gene TRBV6-6; 7 bases match TRBD1. V shed 7 bases and J 2 bases; nucleotides not matched to a gene: 10. The germline CDR1 and CDR2 sequences are MNHNY and SVGAGI (reference sequence). CDR3 length equals 15 residues. CDR3: CASTLRGTENTEAFF. The DNA of the CDR3 is TGTGCCAGCACCCTACGAGGGACAGAAAACACTGAAGCTTTCTTT.

The CDR3 DNA reads TGTGCCAGCAGTTTATCCGGACTAGCGGGGTACAATGAGCAGTTCTTC. The encoded protein is CASSLSGLAGYNEQFF. V usage is TRBV28 and J usage is TRBJ2-1, with 12 nucleotides matching TRBD2. V lost 1 base to trimming and J lost 4 bases; unmatched junction nucleotides: 2. Germline-derived CDR1 and CDR2 are MDHEN and SYDVKM. The CDR3 consists of 16 residues.

This clone was counted a few times. Additional DNA sequences in this sample encode the identical CDR3. The rearrangement uses TRBV9 and TRBJ1-3; 8 nucleotides match TRBD1. CDR3 size: 15 residues. J lost 0 bases, V lost 4 bases, and 3 bases had no gene match. CDR1 is SGDLS and CDR2 is YYNGEE in the germline V gene. The CDR3 region is CASSLTGGSGNTIYF. The CDR3 coding sequence is TGTGCCAGCAGCCTCACAGGGGGCTCTGGAAACACCATATATTTT.

The chain has TRBV7-8 and TRBJ1-2, with TRBD1 matching over 8 bases. In germline, CDR1 is SGHVS, CDR2 FQNEAQ. Trimming took 3 bases from V and 4 from J; bases not matched to a gene: 10. The CDR3 has 16 amino acids. The CDR3 here is CASSLSGGQGIYGYTF. Written as DNA, the CDR3 is TGTGCCAGCAGCTTGTCCGGTGGACAGGGAATCTATGGCTACACCTTC.

The gene calls are TRBV5-1 and TRBJ1-3; D unclear. CDR1 and CDR2 from the germline V gene are SGHRS and YFSETQ. The CDR3 runs to 16 residues. The V end lost 4 bases, the J end lost 2 bases, and 16 bases lay between the germline ends. CDR3 protein: CASSLTLQVTGNTIYF. CDR3 sequence (DNA): TGCGCCAGCAGCCTAACCTTACAAGTAACTGGAAACACCATATATTTT.

The chain has TRBV13 and TRBJ2-7; 7 bases are a match to TRBD2. With V trimmed by 1 base and J by 7 bases, 7 bases remained unmatched. The CDR3 is 14 residues long. The germline V gene encodes CDR1 PRHDT and CDR2 FYEKMQ (reference sequence). The CDR3 sequence: CASSLDGTTKEQYF. DNA for the CDR3: TGTGCCAGCAGCTTAGATGGGACTACAAAAGAGCAGTACTTC.

V and J are TRBV9 and TRBJ1-2; D may be TRBD1 (6 bases). Germline-derived CDR1 and CDR2 are SGDLS and YYNGEE. V lost 0 bases, J lost 8 bases, and 14 bases lay in between. The CDR3 totals 14 residues. The chain's CDR3 is CASSVGWGQGGYTF. The CDR3 bases are TGTGCCAGCAGCGTAGGATGGGGGCAGGGAGGCTACACCTTC.

This clone is a singleton in its sample. V gene TRBV6-5 combines with J gene TRBJ1-5, with D unresolved. Per the germline V gene, CDR1 is MNHEY and CDR2 is SVGAGI. The CDR3 is made up of 13 amino acids. Trimming took 7 bases from V and 7 from J, leaving 14 bases between them. The CDR3 DNA sequence: TGTGCCAGCAACGACTTTACCGGCCAGCCCCAGCATTTT. This encodes CASNDFTGQPQHF.

This rearrangement joins TRBV29-1 to TRBJ1-4, with 9 bases fitting TRBD1. The CDR3 has 13 residues. With 8 bases clipped from V and 8 bases from J, the junction kept 9 bases outside the gene matches. CDR1 and CDR2 from the germline V gene are SQVTM and ANQGSEA. The CDR3 loop reads CSFNRGQGEKLFF. CDR3 in DNA: TGCAGCTTTAACAGGGGGCAAGGAGAAAAACTGTTTTTT.

The rearrangement uses TRBV5-1 and TRBJ1-1, with D possibly matching TRBD1 (5 bases). Trimming shortened V by 1 base and J by 5 bases, and 15 bases separated the two germline ends. Germline CDR1 is SGHRS and CDR2 is YFSETQ. CDR3 length: 15 residues. CDR3 residues: CASSLTGVAGTEAFF. DNA of the CDR3: TGCGCCAGCAGCTTGACGGGGGTTGCGGGTACTGAAGCTTTCTTT.

The chain carries TRBV16 and TRBJ1-1, with 10 bases aligning to TRBD1. Germline assignment: CDR1 KGHSY and CDR2 FQNENV. V shed 4 bases and J 4 bases; nucleotides not matched to a gene: 6. The CDR3 totals 15 residues. The CDR3 DNA follows: TGTGCCAGCAGCCGCCGGACAGGGGGAGGCACTGAAGCTTTCTTT. Protein product: CASSRRTGGGTEAFF. Supplemented by reference TRBV16 and TRBJ1-1, the full variable domain reads GEEVAQTPKHLVRGEGQKAKLYCAPIKGHSYVFWYQQVLKNEFKFLISFQNENVFDETGMPKERFSAKCLPNSPCSLEIQATKLEDSAVYFCASSRRTGGGTEAFFGQGTRLTVV.

The V gene is TRBV7-8, the J gene TRBJ2-7, with 7 bases lining up with TRBD1. The V and J ends lost 3 bases and 1 base, in that order; junction bases with no gene match: 3. Germline CDR1 SGHVS, CDR2 FQNEAQ. The CDR3 runs 14 residues. CDR3 coding DNA: TGTGCCAGCAGCTTGGACAGGAAATCCTACGAGCAGTACTTC. This codes for CASSLDRKSYEQYF.

The genes are TRBV3-1 (or the pseudogene TRBV3-2) and TRBJ2-1; D call uncertain. Trimming shortened V by 3 bases and J by 6 bases, and 18 bases separated the two germline ends. The CDR3 length is 16 residues. Germline CDR1 is LGHDT and CDR2 is YNNKEL (reference sequence). The CDR3 DNA is TGTGCCAGCAGCCAGTTACGGCCTGAAGCCCCCAATGAGCAGTTCTTC. Amino acids: CASSQLRPEAPNEQFF.

This chain links TRBV14 with TRBJ2-1; 8 bases agree with TRBD2. With V trimmed by 3 bases and J by 8 bases, 9 bases remained unmatched. Germline CDR1 SGHDN, CDR2 FVKESK. The CDR3 runs to 15 residues. DNA for the CDR3: TGTGCCAGCAGCCATGTCAGCGGGAGCCCCCATGAGCAGTTCTTC. It codes for CASSHVSGSPHEQFF. The entire variable domain, with the rest obtained from reference TRBV14 and TRBJ2-1, is as follows: EAGVTQFPSHSVIEKGQTVTLRCDPISGHDNLYWYRRVMGKEIKFLLHFVKESKQDESGMPNNRFLAERTGGTYSTLKVQPAELEDSGVYFCASSHVSGSPHEQFFGPGTRLTVL.

This chain connects TRBV7-9 to TRBJ2-1, with 9 bases that match TRBD1. CDR3 length: 17 residues. From germline, CDR1 is SEHNR and CDR2 FQNEAQ (reference sequence). The V gene end was trimmed by 1 base and the J gene end by 3 bases; junction bases not matched to a gene: 7. The CDR3 reads CASSLVAGQGRYNEQFF. CDR3 coding DNA: TGTGCCAGCAGCTTAGTGGCGGGACAGGGTCGCTACAATGAGCAGTTCTTC.

This clone came up once. The chain links TRBV2 to TRBJ1-4; no clear D gene. V lost 0 bases and J lost 12, with 14 bases in between. This CDR3 region has 14 residues. CDR1 is SNHLY and CDR2 is FYNNEI in the germline V gene. The CDR3 DNA sequence: TGTGCCAGCAGTGAAGCCCTGGGTCCTGTTCAACTGTTTTTT. It codes for CASSEALGPVQLFF.

The gene calls are TRBV11-3 and TRBJ2-7; 7 bases agree with TRBD2. Germline V gene data show CDR1 as SGHNT and CDR2 as YENEEA. This CDR3 region has 14 residues. Trimming cost V 4 bases and J 4 bases; bases outside gene matches: 7. The DNA for the CDR3 is TGTGCCAGCAGCTCTACGGGGGGAGGTTACGAGCAGTACTTC. Its protein product is CASSSTGGGYEQYF. Supplemented by reference TRBV11-3 and TRBJ2-7, the full variable domain reads EAGVVQSPRYKIIEKKQPVAFWCNPISGHNTLYWYLQNLGQGPELLIRYENEEAVDDSQLPKDRFSAERLKGVDSTLKIQPAELGDSAVYLCASSSTGGGYEQYFGPGTRLTVT.

This rearrangement joins TRBV10-2 to TRBJ1-5; TRBD1 matches 7 bases. CDR3 length: 14 amino acids. CDR1 WSHSY and CDR2 SAAADI come from the germline V gene. V shed 8 bases and J 7 bases; nucleotides not matched to a gene: 11. Here the CDR3 DNA reads TGCGCCAGCCAGGGAAGGGGGCGGTTACAGCCCCAGCATTTT. This sequence encodes CASQGRGRLQPQHF.

The V gene is TRBV28, the J gene TRBJ2-7; 10 nucleotides line up with TRBD2. The germline V gene has CDR1 MDHEN and CDR2 SYDVKM. The CDR3 consists of 16 residues. The junction had 12 bases not matched to a gene; V was cut back by 3 bases and J by 7 bases. The CDR3 is CASSFPSGRAVDEQYF. In DNA form, the CDR3 reads TGTGCCAGCAGTTTCCCAAGCGGGAGGGCCGTGGATGAGCAGTACTTC.